This T cell receptor beta chain is from a study of blood T cell repertoires in COVID-19. Germline assignment: CDR1 SGHDT and CDR2 YYEEEE. The CDR3 contains 16 residues. V dropped 4 bases and J dropped 2; count of bases not matched to a gene: 6. Here immunoSEQ multiplex PCR was the method, and the copy in TCRdb shows in-frame clones only, minus some. The data show 150,000 to 200,000 clones, with over 80% seen just once and 13% held by the top ten. The sample consisted of PBMCs or T cells enriched from blood (not recorded which). The chain recombines TRBV5-6 with TRBJ1-4; TRBD1 matches at 9 bases. The clonotype comes from a woman aged 60 to 75 who had recovered from COVID-19. The CDR3 DNA sequence: TGTGCCAGCAGCCGCTACAGGGGGCGGACTAATGAAAAACTGTTTTTT. It is translated as CASSRYRGRTNEKLFF.